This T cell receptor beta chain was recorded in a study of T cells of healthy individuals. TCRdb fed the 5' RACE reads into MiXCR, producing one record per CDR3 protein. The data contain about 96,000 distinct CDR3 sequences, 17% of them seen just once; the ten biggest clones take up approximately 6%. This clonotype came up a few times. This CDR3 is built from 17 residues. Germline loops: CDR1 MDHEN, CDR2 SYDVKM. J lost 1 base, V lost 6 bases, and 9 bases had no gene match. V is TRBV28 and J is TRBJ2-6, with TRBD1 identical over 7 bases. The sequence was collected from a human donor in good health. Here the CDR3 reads CASRQTGLKSGANVLTF. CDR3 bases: TGTGCCAGCAGGCAGACAGGGCTTAAATCTGGGGCCAACGTCCTGACTTTC. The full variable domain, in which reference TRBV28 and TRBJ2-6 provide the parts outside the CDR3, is DVKVTQSSRYLVKRTGEKVFLECVQDMDHENMFWYRQDPGLGLRLIYFSYDVKMKEKGDIPEGYSVSREKKERFSLILESASTNQTSMYLCASRQTGLKSGANVLTFGAGSRLTVL.